The 10 T cell receptor beta chains below were found in one sample sequenced in a study of shared clonotypes between healthy human individuals. The method was immunoSEQ multiplex PCR; TCRdb's version includes in-frame clones alone and lacks a portion of them. The sample lists about 2.3 million clones, under 95% occurring once. Sequenced input: naive CD4+ T cells from PBMCs. Indicated subset: CD45RA+ positively selected. The receptors derive from a man aged 18 to 30 in good health. Some clones in this sample may be carry-over from other donors' samples.

V is TRBV2 and J is TRBJ2-3; 10 bases line up with TRBD2. From germline, CDR1 is SNHLY and CDR2 FYNNEI. The CDR3 has 16 residues. The V segment lost 5 bases and the J segment 3 bases; nucleotides outside the gene matches: 8. The CDR3 loop reads CASSHRTSGGTDTQYF. The DNA for the CDR3 is TGTGCCAGCAGTCACCGGACTAGCGGCGGGACAGATACGCAGTATTTT.

This chain's CDR3 is CASSYTGWGTEDIQYF. DNA for the CDR3: TGTGCCAGCAGTTACACCGGCTGGGGGACCGAGGACATTCAGTACTTC. J is TRBJ2-4 and V is TRBV6-5; D possibly matches TRBD1 or TRBD2 (5 bases each). CDR3 length: 16 amino acids. The V and J ends lost 2 bases and 8 bases respectively, with 19 bases between them. Per germline, CDR1 MNHEY and CDR2 SVGAGI.

This rearrangement joins TRBV18 to TRBJ2-5; unclear D gene. Trimming left V 4 bases short and J 1 base short, with 7 bases between. The CDR3 is made up of 13 amino acids. The germline gives CDR1 KGHSH, CDR2 LQKENI. CDR3 nucleotide sequence: TGTGCCAGCTCACTAAGCTCCCAAGAGACCCAGTACTTC. Its translation is CASSLSSQETQYF.

This chain connects TRBV2 to TRBJ2-5, with D perhaps matching TRBD1 (5 bases). The CDR3 is made up of 13 amino acids. Trimming removed 6 bases at V and 5 bases at J, with 13 bases between. The V gene's germline CDR1 is SNHLY and CDR2 FYNNEI. The CDR3 is CASSQGLDETQYF. The CDR3 region has the DNA TGTGCCAGCAGCCAGGGTCTCGACGAGACCCAGTACTTC.

Comment on this clone: Other DNA sequences in the same sample also yield this CDR3. This chain connects TRBV11-2 to TRBJ2-7, with a weak D call TRBD2 (6 bases). CDR3 length: 12 residues. The V gene's germline CDR1 is SGHAT and CDR2 FQNNGV. V was pared by 5 bases and J by 3 bases, with 8 bases between. In nucleotides, the CDR3 is TGTGCCAGCAGCCCCGGGGGCTACGAGCAGTACTTC. This translates into CASSPGGYEQYF.

The chain couples TRBV6-5 to TRBJ2-5; 9 bases are a match to TRBD2. CDR1 MNHEY and CDR2 SVGAGI come from the germline V gene. The J segment lost 3 bases and the V segment lost 2 bases, leaving 4 bases of the junction unmatched. The CDR3 loop spans 15 amino acids. The CDR3 sequence: CASSYLLAGKETQYF. The CDR3 DNA reads TGTGCCAGCAGTTACCTGCTAGCGGGAAAAGAGACCCAGTACTTC.

The chain uses TRBV18 and TRBJ2-5; 9 positions agree with TRBD1. V was pared by 7 bases and J by 6 bases, with 6 bases of the junction left unmatched. The CDR3 totals 13 residues. The germline V gene encodes CDR1 KGHSH and CDR2 LQKENI. The CDR3 loop is CASLAGTGKTQYF. CDR3 sequence (DNA): TGTGCCAGCTTAGCCGGGACAGGGAAGACCCAGTACTTC.

This chain links TRBV29-1 with TRBJ2-5; TRBD1 or TRBD2 may be the D gene (5 bases each). The germline gives CDR1 SQVTM, CDR2 ANQGSEA. The CDR3 consists of 14 residues. V shed 4 bases and J shed 5 bases, with 17 bases lying between them. The CDR3 bases are TGCAGCGTTGGTGGGACCCAGGGATGGGAGACCCAGTACTTC. Its translation: CSVGGTQGWETQYF.

About this clone: Other DNA sequences within the sample encode an identical CDR3. The chain couples TRBV10-3 to TRBJ2-1; 11 bases are a match to TRBD1. CDR3 length: 14 residues. CDR1 ENHRY and CDR2 SYGVKD come from the germline V gene. V dropped 6 bases and J dropped 7; count of bases not matched to a gene: 5. CDR3 sequence reads: CAISGTGGGNEQFF. The CDR3 nucleotides are TGTGCCATCAGCGGGACAGGGGGTGGGAATGAGCAGTTCTTC.

The chain couples TRBV29-1 to TRBJ2-5, with a weak D call TRBD1 (6 bases). The J call may be incorrect, as the DNA end agrees better with TRBJ2-7. Germline V lookup: CDR1 SQVTM, CDR2 ANQGSEA. The CDR3 length is 12 residues. The CDR3 sequence is CSVAGVHYEQYF. The CDR3 DNA reads TGCAGCGTTGCAGGGGTACACTACGAGCAGTACTTC.